These 10 T cell receptor beta chains share one sample of origin, sequenced in a study of blood T cells in healthy people across ages. Using a J-beta primer mix together with a sample-barcoded 5' primer, a second PCR was run for roughly 6 to 11 cycles. MiXCR was run by TCRdb on the 5' RACE reads, yielding one entry per CDR3 protein. The sample gives 1,100,000 or so distinct CDR3 sequences, 40% to 45% of which show up once; about 19% is in the top ten. The sequencing sample was made of blood. Receptors originate from a woman aged 55-75 years in good health.

The gene calls are TRBV7-9 and TRBJ2-5; tentatively, D is TRBD1 (5 bases). The assigned J gene may be wrong: the sequence end matches TRBJ2-7 better. CDR1 is SEHNR and CDR2 is FQNEAQ in the germline V gene (reference sequence). The CDR3 is 15 residues long. The CDR3 reads CASSLRIGQDYEQYF. The CDR3 DNA follows: TGTGCCAGCAGCTTGAGAATCGGACAAGACTACGAGCAGTACTTC.

This chain uses TRBV9 with TRBJ2-3; maybe TRBD2 (6 bases). Germline V gene data show CDR1 as SGDLS and CDR2 as YYNGEE. Trimming left V 9 bases short and J 1 base short, with 12 bases between. The CDR3 runs 13 residues. Written as DNA, the CDR3 is TGTGCCACCGGTGGCGGGGGCACAGATACGCAGTATTTT. Translated: CATGGGGTDTQYF.

In its sample, this clonotype was seen a few times. The CDR3 protein is CASSLWADIQYF. The CDR3 nucleotides are TGTGCCAGCAGTTTGTGGGCGGACATTCAGTACTTC. V usage is TRBV12-3 or TRBV12-4 and J usage is TRBJ2-7, with no clear D. The J call may be faulty, since TRBJ2-4 better matches the DNA end. The CDR3 extends over 12 amino acids.

The V and J genes are TRBV5-1 and TRBJ2-7, with 9 bases matching TRBD2. The CDR3 is 14 residues long. Germline-derived CDR1 and CDR2 are SGHRS and YFSETQ. V gave up 5 bases and J gave up 5 bases; unmatched junction bases: 8. CDR3 region: CASRQGPSGNEQYF. DNA for the CDR3: TGCGCCAGCAGACAGGGACCTAGCGGGAACGAGCAGTACTTC.

The chain uses TRBV5-1 and TRBJ2-3, with 9 bases identical to TRBD2. This CDR3 contains 17 residues. Germline V gene sequence: CDR1 SGHRS, CDR2 YFSETQ. Trimming took 0 bases from V and 6 from J; bases not matched to a gene: 11. The CDR3 here is CASSLGGFSGSHDTQYF. CDR3 nucleotides: TGCGCCAGCAGCTTGGGAGGTTTTAGCGGGAGTCACGATACGCAGTATTTT.

This chain connects TRBV24-1 to TRBJ2-1; D gene unclear. CDR3 size: 14 residues. Looked up from germline, CDR1 is KGHDR and CDR2 is SFDVKD. The germline V and J ends were trimmed by 4 bases and 6 bases, with 12 bases remaining between them. In DNA, the CDR3 is TGTGCCACCAGTGACCCCGGGCCGGGCAATGAGCAGTTCTTC. Its protein is CATSDPGPGNEQFF.

This clonotype showed up just a few times. The V and J genes are TRBV12-3 or TRBV12-4 and TRBJ1-2, with D perhaps matching TRBD1 (6 bases). The CDR3 covers 13 residues. Trimming took off 6 bases at V and 4 bases at J, with 12 bases between the two ends. CDR3 in DNA: TGTGCCAGCAGACAGGGAGCTAGCTATGGCTACACCTTC. This encodes CASRQGASYGYTF.

A few counts support this clonotype. With a much larger clone just one base away, this may be a read error. J is TRBJ2-3 and V is TRBV20-1; a possible D gene is TRBD2 (6 bases). Germline loops: CDR1 DFQATT, CDR2 SNEGSKA (reference sequence). The CDR3 runs to 15 residues. The germline V and J ends were trimmed by 2 bases and 0 bases, with 12 bases remaining between them. The CDR3 nucleotides are TGCAGTGCTAGACCCCTAGCGACTAGCACAGATACGCAGTATTTT. Translating it yields CSARPLATSTDTQYF.

This clonotype came up a few times. V gene TRBV10-3 combines with J gene TRBJ2-1; D gene unclear. The V end was cut by 8 bases, the J end by 3 bases, with 11 bases between. Germline lookup yields CDR1 ENHRY and CDR2 SYGVKD. The CDR3 is 13 amino acids. CDR3 region: CAIQRPSYNEQFF. The DNA of the CDR3 is TGTGCCATCCAACGACCAAGCTACAATGAGCAGTTCTTC.

Details on this clonotype: The junction differs from germline at one of its ends, possibly a read error. The J gene is TRBJ2-5, the V gene TRBV15; 8 nucleotides line up with TRBD1. Germline CDR1 is LNHNV and CDR2 is YYDKDF (reference sequence). The CDR3 spans 15 residues. The CDR3 nucleotides are TGTGCCACCAGCCGAGACAGGGGACTTCAAGAGACCCAGTACTTC. It encodes CATSRDRGLQETQYF.